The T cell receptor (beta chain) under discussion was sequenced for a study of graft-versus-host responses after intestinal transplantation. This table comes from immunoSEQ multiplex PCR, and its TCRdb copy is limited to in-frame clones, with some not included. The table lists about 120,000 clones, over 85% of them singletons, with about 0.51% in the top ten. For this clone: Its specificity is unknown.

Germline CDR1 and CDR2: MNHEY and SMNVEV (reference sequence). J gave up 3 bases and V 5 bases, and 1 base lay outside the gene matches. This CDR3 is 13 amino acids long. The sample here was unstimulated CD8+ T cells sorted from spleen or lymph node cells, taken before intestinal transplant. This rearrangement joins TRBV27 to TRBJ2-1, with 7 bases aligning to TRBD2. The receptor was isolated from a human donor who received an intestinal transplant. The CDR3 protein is CASSIAGYNEQFF. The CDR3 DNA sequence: TGTGCCAGCAGTATAGCGGGCTACAATGAGCAGTTCTTC.